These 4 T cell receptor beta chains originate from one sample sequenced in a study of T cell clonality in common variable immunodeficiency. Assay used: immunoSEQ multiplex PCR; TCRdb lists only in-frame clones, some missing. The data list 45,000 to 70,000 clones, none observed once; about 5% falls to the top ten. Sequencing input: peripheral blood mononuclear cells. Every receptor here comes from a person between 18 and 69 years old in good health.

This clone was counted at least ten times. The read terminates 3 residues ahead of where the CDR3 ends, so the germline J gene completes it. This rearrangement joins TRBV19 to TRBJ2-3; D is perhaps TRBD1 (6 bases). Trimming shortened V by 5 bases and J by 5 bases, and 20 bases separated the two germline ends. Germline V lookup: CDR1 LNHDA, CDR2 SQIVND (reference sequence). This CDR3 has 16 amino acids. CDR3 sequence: CASSRTGTPNRDTQYF. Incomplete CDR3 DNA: TGTGCCAGTAGTCGAACCGGGACACCCAACAGAGATACG. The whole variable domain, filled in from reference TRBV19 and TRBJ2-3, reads DGGITQSPKYLFRKEGQNVTLSCEQNLNHDAMYWYRQDPGQGLRLIYYSQIVNDFQKGDIAEGYSVSREKKESFPLTVTSAQKNPTAFYLCASSRTGTPNRDTQYFGPGTRLTVL.

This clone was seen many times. CDR3 bases read: TGTGCCAGCTCACCAACAGGTCCAGGGGCAGATCAATACGAG. Its protein product is CASSPTGPGADQYE. The complete CDR3 reads CASSPTGPGADQYEQYF. The chain recombines TRBV18 with TRBJ2-7; perhaps TRBD1 as D (6 bases). The CDR3 end falls 3 residues outside the read, so it is completed with the germline J gene. Looked up from germline, CDR1 is KGHSH and CDR2 is LQKENI. This CDR3 has 17 amino acids. V was clipped by 2 bases and J by 4 bases, with 21 bases between them.

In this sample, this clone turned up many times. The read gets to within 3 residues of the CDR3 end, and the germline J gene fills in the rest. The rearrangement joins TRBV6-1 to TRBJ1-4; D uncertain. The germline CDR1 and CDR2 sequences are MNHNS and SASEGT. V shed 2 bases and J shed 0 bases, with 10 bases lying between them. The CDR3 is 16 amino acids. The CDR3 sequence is CASSERVRTTNEKLFF. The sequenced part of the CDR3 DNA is TGTGCCAGCAGTGAAAGGGTGAGAACAACTAATGAAAAA.

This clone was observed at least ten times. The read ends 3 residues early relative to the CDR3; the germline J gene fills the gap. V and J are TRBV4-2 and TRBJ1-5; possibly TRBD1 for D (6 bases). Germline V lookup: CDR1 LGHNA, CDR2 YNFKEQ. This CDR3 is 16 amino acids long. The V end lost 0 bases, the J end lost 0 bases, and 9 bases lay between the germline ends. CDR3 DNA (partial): TGTGCCAGCAGCCAAGATCCGGGACATAGCAATCAGCCC. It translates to CASSQDPGHSNQP. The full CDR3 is CASSQDPGHSNQPQHF.